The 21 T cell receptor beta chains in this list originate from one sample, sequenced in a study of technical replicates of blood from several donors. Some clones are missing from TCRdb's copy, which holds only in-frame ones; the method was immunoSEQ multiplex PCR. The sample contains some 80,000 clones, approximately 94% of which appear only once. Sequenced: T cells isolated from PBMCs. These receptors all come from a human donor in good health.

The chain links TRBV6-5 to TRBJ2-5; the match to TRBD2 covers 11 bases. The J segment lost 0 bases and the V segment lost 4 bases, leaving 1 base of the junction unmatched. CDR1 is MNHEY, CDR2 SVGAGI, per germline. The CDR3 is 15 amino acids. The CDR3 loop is CASSWGLADQETQYF. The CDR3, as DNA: TGTGCCAGCAGTTGGGGACTAGCGGACCAAGAGACCCAGTACTTC.

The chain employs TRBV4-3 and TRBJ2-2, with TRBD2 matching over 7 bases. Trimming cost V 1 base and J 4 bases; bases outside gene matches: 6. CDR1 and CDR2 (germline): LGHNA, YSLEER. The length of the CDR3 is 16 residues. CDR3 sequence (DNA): TGCGCCAGCAGCCAAGCCTGGACTAGAACCACCGGGGAGCTGTTTTTT. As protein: CASSQAWTRTTGELFF.

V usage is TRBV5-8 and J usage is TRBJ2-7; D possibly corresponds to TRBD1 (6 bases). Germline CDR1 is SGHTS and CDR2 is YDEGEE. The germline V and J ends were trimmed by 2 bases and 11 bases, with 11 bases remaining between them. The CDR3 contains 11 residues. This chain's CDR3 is CASSFTGKKYF. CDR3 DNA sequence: TGTGCCAGCAGCTTTACAGGGAAGAAGTACTTC.

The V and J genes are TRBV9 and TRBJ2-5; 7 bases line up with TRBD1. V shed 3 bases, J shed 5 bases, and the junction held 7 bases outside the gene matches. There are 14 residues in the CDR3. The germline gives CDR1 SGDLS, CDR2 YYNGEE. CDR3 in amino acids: CASSAIDREETQYF. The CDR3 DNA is TGTGCCAGCAGCGCTATAGACAGGGAGGAGACCCAGTACTTC.

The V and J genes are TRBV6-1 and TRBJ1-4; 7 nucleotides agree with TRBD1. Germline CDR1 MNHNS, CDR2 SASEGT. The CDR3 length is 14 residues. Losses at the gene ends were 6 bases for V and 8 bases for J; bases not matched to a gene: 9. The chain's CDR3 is CASRQTGLWEKLFF. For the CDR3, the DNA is TGTGCCAGCAGACAGACAGGGCTTTGGGAAAAACTGTTTTTT.

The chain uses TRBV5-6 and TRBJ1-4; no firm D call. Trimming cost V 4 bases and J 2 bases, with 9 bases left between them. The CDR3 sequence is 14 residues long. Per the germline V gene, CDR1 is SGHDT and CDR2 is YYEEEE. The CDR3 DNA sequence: TGTGCCAGCAGCCGGTACGGGACTAATGAAAAACTGTTTTTT. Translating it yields CASSRYGTNEKLFF.

CDR3 bases: TGCAGCGTTACGACTAGTCACGAGCAGTACTTC. This translates into CSVTTSHEQYF. The chain couples TRBV29-1 to TRBJ2-7; tentative D call: TRBD2 (6 bases). CDR1 is SQVTM and CDR2 is ANQGSEA in the germline V gene. CDR3 length equals 11 residues. Trimming removed 5 bases at V and 5 bases at J, with 10 bases between.

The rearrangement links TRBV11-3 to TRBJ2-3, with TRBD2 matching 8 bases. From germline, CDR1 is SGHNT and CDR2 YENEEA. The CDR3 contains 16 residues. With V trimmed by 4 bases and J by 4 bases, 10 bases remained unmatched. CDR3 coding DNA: TGTGCCAGCAGCTCTTTAGCGGGAACGACGGCAGATACGCAGTATTTT. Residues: CASSSLAGTTADTQYF.

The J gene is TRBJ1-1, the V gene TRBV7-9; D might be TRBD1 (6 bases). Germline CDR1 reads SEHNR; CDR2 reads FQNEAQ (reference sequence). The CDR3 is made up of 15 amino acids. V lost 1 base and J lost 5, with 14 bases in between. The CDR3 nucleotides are TGTGCCAGCAGCTTAGGGGGAGGGGGTGGGACTGAAGCTTTCTTT. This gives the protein CASSLGGGGGTEAFF. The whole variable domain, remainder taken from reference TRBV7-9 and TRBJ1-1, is DTGVSQNPRHKITKRGQNVTFRCDPISEHNRLYWYRQTLGQGPEFLTYFQNEAQLEKSRLLSDRFSAERPKGSFSTLEIQRTEQGDSAMYLCASSLGGGGGTEAFFGQGTRLTVV.

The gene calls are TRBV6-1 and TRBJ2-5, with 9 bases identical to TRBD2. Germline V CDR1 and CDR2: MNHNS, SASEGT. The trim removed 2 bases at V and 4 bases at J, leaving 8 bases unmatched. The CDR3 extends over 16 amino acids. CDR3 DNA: TGTGCCAGCAGTGAATCAGGCGGGAGGGCCTCAGAGACCCAGTACTTC. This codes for CASSESGGRASETQYF.

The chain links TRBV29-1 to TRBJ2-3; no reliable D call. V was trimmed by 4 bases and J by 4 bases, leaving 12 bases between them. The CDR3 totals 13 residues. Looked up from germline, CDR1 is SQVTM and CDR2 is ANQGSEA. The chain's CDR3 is CSVGLTGSDTQYF. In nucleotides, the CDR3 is TGCAGCGTTGGACTGACTGGGTCAGATACGCAGTATTTT.

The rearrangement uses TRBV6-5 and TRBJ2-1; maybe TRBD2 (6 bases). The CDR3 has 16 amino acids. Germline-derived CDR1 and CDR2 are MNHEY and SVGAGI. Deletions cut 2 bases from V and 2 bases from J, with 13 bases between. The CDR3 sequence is CASSYKAPSAYNEQFF. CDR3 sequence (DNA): TGTGCCAGCAGTTACAAAGCCCCTAGCGCCTACAATGAGCAGTTCTTC.

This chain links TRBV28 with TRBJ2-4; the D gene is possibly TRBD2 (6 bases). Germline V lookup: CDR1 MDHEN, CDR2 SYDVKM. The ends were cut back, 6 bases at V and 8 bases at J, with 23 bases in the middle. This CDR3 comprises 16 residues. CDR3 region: CASSLPSGVLGDIQYF. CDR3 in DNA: TGTGCCAGCAGCCTTCCTTCGGGAGTCCTCGGGGACATTCAGTACTTC.

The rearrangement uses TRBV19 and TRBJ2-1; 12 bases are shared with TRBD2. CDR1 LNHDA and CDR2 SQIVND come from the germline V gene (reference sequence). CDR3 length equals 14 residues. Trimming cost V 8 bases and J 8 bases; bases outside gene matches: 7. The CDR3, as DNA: TGTGCCAGTCGGCTGACTAGCGGGAGCTATGAGCAGTTCTTC. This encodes CASRLTSGSYEQFF.

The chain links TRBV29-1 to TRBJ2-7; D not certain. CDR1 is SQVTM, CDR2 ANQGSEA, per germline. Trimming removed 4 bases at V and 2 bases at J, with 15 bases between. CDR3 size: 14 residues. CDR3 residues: CSVVVPRFPYEQYF. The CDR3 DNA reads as TGCAGCGTTGTTGTGCCCAGATTCCCCTACGAGCAGTACTTC.

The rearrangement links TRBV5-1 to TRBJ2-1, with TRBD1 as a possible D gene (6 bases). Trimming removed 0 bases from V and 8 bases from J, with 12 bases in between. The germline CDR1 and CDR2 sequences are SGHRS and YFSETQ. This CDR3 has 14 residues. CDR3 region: CASSLDRAGDEQFF. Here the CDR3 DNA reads TGCGCCAGCAGCTTGGACAGGGCTGGGGATGAGCAGTTCTTC.

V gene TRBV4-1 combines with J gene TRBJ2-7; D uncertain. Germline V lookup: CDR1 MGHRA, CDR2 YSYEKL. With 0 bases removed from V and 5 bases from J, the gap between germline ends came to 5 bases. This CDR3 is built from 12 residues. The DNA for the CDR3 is TGCGCCAGCAGCCAAGACTTAGACGAGCAGTACTTC. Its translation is CASSQDLDEQYF.

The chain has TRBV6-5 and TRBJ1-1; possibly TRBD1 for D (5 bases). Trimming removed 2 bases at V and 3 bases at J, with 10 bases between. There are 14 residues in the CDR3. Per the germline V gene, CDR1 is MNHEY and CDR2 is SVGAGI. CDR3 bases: TGTGCCAGCAGTTACGGGGCCGCAGACACTGAAGCTTTCTTT. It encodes CASSYGAADTEAFF.

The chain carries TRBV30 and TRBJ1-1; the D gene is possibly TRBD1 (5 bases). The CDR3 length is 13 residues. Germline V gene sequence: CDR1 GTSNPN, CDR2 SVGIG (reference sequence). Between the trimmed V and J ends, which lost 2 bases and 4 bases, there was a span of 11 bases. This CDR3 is CAWSSGGSTEAFF. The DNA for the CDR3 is TGTGCCTGGAGTTCGGGGGGGAGCACTGAAGCTTTCTTT.

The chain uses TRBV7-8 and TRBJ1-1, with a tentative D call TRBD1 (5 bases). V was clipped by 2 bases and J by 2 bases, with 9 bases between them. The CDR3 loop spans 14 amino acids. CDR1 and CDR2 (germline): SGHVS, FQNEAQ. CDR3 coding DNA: TGTGCCAGCAGCTTATCTAGGGGAAACACTGAAGCTTTCTTT. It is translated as CASSLSRGNTEAFF.

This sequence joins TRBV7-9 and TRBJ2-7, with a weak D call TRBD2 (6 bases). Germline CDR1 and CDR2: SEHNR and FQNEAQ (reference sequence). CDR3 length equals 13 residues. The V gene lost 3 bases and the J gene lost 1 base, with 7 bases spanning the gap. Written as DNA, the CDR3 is TGTGCCAGCAGCTTCGGGGGATCCTACGAGCAGTACTTC. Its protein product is CASSFGGSYEQYF. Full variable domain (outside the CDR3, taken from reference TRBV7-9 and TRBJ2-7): DTGVSQNPRHKITKRGQNVTFRCDPISEHNRLYWYRQTLGQGPEFLTYFQNEAQLEKSRLLSDRFSAERPKGSFSTLEIQRTEQGDSAMYLCASSFGGSYEQYFGPGTRLTVT.